One and the same sample provided the 17 T cell receptor beta chains below, sequenced in a study of OX40 agonist ivuxolimab in advanced cancers. TCRdb's copy holds only in-frame clones and misses some; the assay was immunoSEQ multiplex PCR. This repertoire shows 60,000 or so clones, 70% to 90% found once; its top ten account for 3.7%. This specimen was CD4+ or CD8+ T cells sorted from blood, taken in a trial of the OX40 agonist ivuxolimab. Source of these receptors: an adult with an advanced solid tumor such as melanoma, head and neck, liver or kidney cancer.

The chain links TRBV23-1 to TRBJ2-6; either TRBD1 or TRBD2 may supply D (5 bases each). TRBV23-1 is identified as an open reading frame with a role that is uncertain. The CDR3 spans 16 residues. V was shortened by 3 bases and J by 1 base, with 10 bases between the two germline ends. The DNA for the CDR3 is TGCGCCAGCAGTCACCGGGGCCGGTCTGGGGCCAACGTCCTGACTTTC. Translated, it gives CASSHRGRSGANVLTF.

V gene TRBV2 combines with J gene TRBJ1-5, with D perhaps TRBD1 (6 bases). The ends were cut back, 3 bases at V and 6 bases at J, with 15 bases in the middle. This CDR3 is built from 15 residues. Germline loops: CDR1 SNHLY, CDR2 FYNNEI. CDR3 amino acids: CASSEGNREGQPQHF. The DNA of the CDR3 is TGTGCCAGCAGTGAGGGTAACAGGGAGGGTCAGCCCCAGCATTTT.

The chain joins TRBV5-6 to TRBJ2-5; D unclear. There are 14 residues in the CDR3. Between the trimmed V and J ends, which lost 0 bases and 2 bases, there was a span of 8 bases. The germline V gene encodes CDR1 SGHDT and CDR2 YYEEEE. The CDR3 protein is CASSLATGQETQYF. CDR3 coding DNA: TGTGCCAGCAGCTTGGCCACCGGACAAGAGACCCAGTACTTC. The entire variable domain, with the rest obtained from reference TRBV5-6 and TRBJ2-5, is as follows: DAGVTQSPTHLIKTRGQQVTLRCSPKSGHDTVSWYQQALGQGPQFIFQYYEEEERQRGNFPDRFSGHQFPNYSSELNVNALLLGDSALYLCASSLATGQETQYFGPGTRLLVL.

The gene calls are TRBV11-1 and TRBJ2-3, with D tentatively TRBD1 (6 bases). The CDR3 has 14 residues. Trimming removed 5 bases from V and 6 bases from J, with 15 bases in between. Germline values: CDR1 SGHAT, CDR2 FQDESV (reference sequence). CDR3 protein: CASSLGQRMDTQYF. CDR3 DNA: TGTGCCAGCAGCCTCGGACAGAGGATGGATACGCAGTATTTT.

J is TRBJ1-1 and V is TRBV15; D is undetermined. CDR1 is LNHNV, CDR2 YYDKDF, per germline (reference sequence). The CDR3 extends over 12 amino acids. V dropped 5 bases and J dropped 9 bases, with 13 bases sitting between them. The CDR3 here is CATSRAPSKAFF. CDR3 sequence (DNA): TGTGCCACCAGCCGTGCCCCCTCTAAAGCTTTCTTT.

The chain is built from TRBV7-9 and TRBJ1-2; D is undetermined. Germline CDR1 and CDR2: SEHNR and FQNEAQ (reference sequence). The CDR3 runs to 14 residues. The ends were cut back, 0 bases at V and 8 bases at J, with 13 bases in the middle. The CDR3 region is CASSLAVSSGGYTF. As DNA, the CDR3 is TGTGCCAGCAGCTTAGCGGTCTCCTCGGGGGGCTACACCTTC.

V usage is TRBV7-2 and J usage is TRBJ1-2; a weak D match, TRBD1 (5 bases). V shed 5 bases and J shed 5 bases, with 27 bases lying between them. Per germline, CDR1 SGHTA and CDR2 FQGNSA. The CDR3 runs to 18 residues. The DNA for the CDR3 is TGTGCCAGCAGCCGAGAGGGGTCCAGCTGGGGCGCAGGGTATGGCTACACCTTC. This codes for CASSREGSSWGAGYGYTF.

The chain links TRBV18 to TRBJ1-1, with 7 positions matching TRBD1. CDR1 is KGHSH, CDR2 LQKENI, per germline. The CDR3 totals 14 residues. Losses at the gene ends were 3 bases for V and 3 bases for J; bases not matched to a gene: 4. DNA for the CDR3: TGTGCCAGCTCACCCAGGGGGGGGGACACTGAAGCTTTCTTT. Its protein is CASSPRGGDTEAFF. Combining the CDR3 with reference TRBV18 and TRBJ1-1 gives the whole variable domain NAGVMQNPRHLVRRRGQEARLRCSPMKGHSHVYWYRQLPEEGLKFMVYLQKENIIDESGMPKERFSAEFPKEGPSILRIQQVVRGDSAAYFCASSPRGGDTEAFFGQGTRLTVV.

This clone appeared a single time. CDR3: CASSRTAGGPYNEQFF. The CDR3 DNA follows: TGCGCCAGCAGCCGCACAGCGGGAGGGCCATACAATGAGCAGTTCTTC. This chain uses TRBV4-3 with TRBJ2-1, with TRBD2 matching over 10 bases. Germline V gene lookup returns CDR1 LGHNA and CDR2 YSLEER. J gave up 4 bases and V 4 bases, and 7 bases lay outside the gene matches. The CDR3 sequence is 16 residues long.

The V gene is TRBV19, the J gene TRBJ1-1, with unresolved D. The germline V and J ends were trimmed by 5 bases and 3 bases, with 13 bases remaining between them. The CDR3 has 14 residues. Per the germline V gene, CDR1 is LNHDA and CDR2 is SQIVND (reference sequence). This chain's CDR3 is CASSSVRGHTEAFF. Written as DNA, the CDR3 is TGTGCCAGTAGTTCTGTCCGTGGGCACACTGAAGCTTTCTTT.

The V call is TRBV28, the J call TRBJ2-7; D call uncertain. Trimming took off 7 bases at V and 3 bases at J, with 13 bases between the two ends. Germline V lookup: CDR1 MDHEN, CDR2 SYDVKM. This CDR3 is 13 amino acids long. CDR3 sequence reads: CASKPTHYYEQYF. CDR3 nucleotide sequence: TGTGCCAGCAAGCCTACCCACTACTACGAGCAGTACTTC.

V usage is TRBV11-2 and J usage is TRBJ2-1; 11 nucleotides line up with TRBD2. Germline V CDR1 and CDR2: SGHAT, FQNNGV. The V and J ends lost 3 bases and 6 bases, in that order; junction bases with no gene match: 4. CDR3 length equals 15 residues. CDR3 amino acids: CASSFTSGSINEQFF. The CDR3 DNA reads as TGTGCCAGCAGCTTTACTAGCGGGAGTATCAATGAGCAGTTCTTC.

In this sample, this clone turned up a few times. CDR3 residues: CASSGEGATGELFF. The DNA of the CDR3 is TGTGCCAGCAGCGGGGAGGGCGCCACCGGGGAGCTGTTTTTT. The chain joins TRBV5-4 to TRBJ2-2, with 7 bases that match TRBD2. CDR1 SGHNT and CDR2 YYREEE come from the germline V gene (reference sequence). This CDR3 has 14 residues. With V trimmed by 4 bases and J by 4 bases, 4 bases remained unmatched.

This rearrangement joins TRBV2 to TRBJ2-6; D call uncertain. Trimming cost V 2 bases and J 4 bases, with 9 bases left between them. This CDR3 is built from 15 residues. CDR1 and CDR2 from the germline V gene are SNHLY and FYNNEI. CDR3 in amino acids: CASSERTWGANVLTF. The DNA of the CDR3 is TGTGCCAGCAGTGAAAGAACTTGGGGGGCCAACGTCCTGACTTTC.

The rearrangement uses TRBV21-1 and TRBJ1-5; no check of the table's D call, TRBD1, against the DNA was made. TRBV21-1 is flagged as a pseudogene. There are 15 residues in the CDR3. The CDR3 sequence: CASSKETGVVWPQHF. DNA of the CDR3: TGTGCCAGCAGCAAAGAAACAGGGGTCGTTTGGCCCCAGCATTTT.

The genes are TRBV9 and TRBJ1-2; a possible D gene is TRBD1 (5 bases). CDR1 is SGDLS, CDR2 YYNGEE, per germline. The V end was cut by 4 bases, the J end by 3 bases, with 13 bases between. The CDR3 totals 14 residues. For the CDR3, the DNA is TGTGCCAGCAGCTTGGGGGGGAATGACTATGGCTACACCTTC. Protein: CASSLGGNDYGYTF.

This clone was observed once. The chain couples TRBV7-9 to TRBJ1-4; 7 bases are a match to TRBD1. The CDR3 contains 12 residues. Trimming removed 7 bases from V and 10 bases from J; junction bases left unmatched: 6. The germline CDR1 and CDR2 sequences are SEHNR and FQNEAQ (reference sequence). The CDR3 DNA reads as TGTGCCAGCACTCTCCCAGGGGGAAAACTGTTTTTT. Translating it yields CASTLPGGKLFF.